The next 19 T cell receptor beta chains were all read from a single sample in a study of blood T cell repertoires in COVID-19. Some clones are missing from TCRdb's copy, which holds only in-frame ones; the method was immunoSEQ multiplex PCR. The sample contains 120,000 or so clones, 79% of which appear only once. Sequenced sample: peripheral blood. Receptors originate from a man aged 35 to 55 with active or convalescent COVID-19.

This chain uses TRBV30 with TRBJ1-1; tentative D call: TRBD1 (5 bases). CDR1 and CDR2 from the germline V gene are GTSNPN and SVGIG (reference sequence). Trimming stripped 6 bases from V and 4 bases from J, with 12 bases between. This CDR3 contains 12 residues. The CDR3: CACLRVGTEAFF. As DNA, the CDR3 is TGTGCCTGCCTCAGGGTAGGCACTGAAGCTTTCTTT.

The V and J genes are TRBV11-2 and TRBJ1-1; D gene ambiguous. V lost 0 bases, J lost 4 bases, and 6 bases lay in between. Germline CDR1 and CDR2: SGHAT and FQNNGV. The CDR3 extends over 13 amino acids. The CDR3 loop is CASSLDRSTEAFF. The CDR3 region has the DNA TGTGCCAGCAGCTTAGACCGGAGCACTGAAGCTTTCTTT.

The chain links TRBV18 to TRBJ1-1, with a tentative D call TRBD1 (5 bases). V dropped 5 bases and J dropped 2 bases, with 12 bases sitting between them. CDR1 is KGHSH and CDR2 is LQKENI in the germline V gene. CDR3 length equals 14 residues. The CDR3 is CASSADGGNTEAFF. For the CDR3, the DNA is TGTGCCAGCTCAGCGGACGGGGGAAACACTGAAGCTTTCTTT.

The chain combines TRBV6-4 with TRBJ1-4, with 8 bases identical to TRBD1. Germline CDR1 MRHNA, CDR2 SNTAGT. This CDR3 contains 18 residues. V shed 4 bases, J shed 3 bases, and the junction held 13 bases outside the gene matches. The CDR3 here is CASSVRGRALGSNEKLFF. The CDR3 DNA follows: TGTGCCAGCAGTGTCAGGGGGCGGGCCCTCGGTTCTAATGAAAAACTGTTTTTT.

V and J are TRBV6-5 and TRBJ2-1, with TRBD1 matching 11 bases. The length of the CDR3 is 15 residues. Germline CDR1 and CDR2: MNHEY and SVGAGI. Unmatched junction bases numbered 8, after V lost 6 bases and J lost 7 bases. CDR3 in amino acids: CASREDRGLRNEQFF. For the CDR3, the DNA is TGTGCCAGCAGGGAGGACAGGGGGCTAAGGAATGAGCAGTTCTTC.

This clone was detected once. This chain uses TRBV7-9 with TRBJ2-3, with TRBD2 matching over 10 bases. The trim removed 1 base at V and 5 bases at J, leaving 9 bases unmatched. The CDR3 has 17 residues. Germline values: CDR1 SEHNR, CDR2 FQNEAQ (reference sequence). The CDR3 is CASSLGSGGAREDTQYF. CDR3 coding DNA: TGTGCCAGCAGCTTAGGGAGCGGGGGGGCCCGGGAAGATACGCAGTATTTT.

This chain connects TRBV27 to TRBJ1-6, with D possibly matching TRBD1 (6 bases). V shed 7 bases and J shed 9 bases, with 10 bases lying between them. The CDR3 covers 12 residues. Looked up from germline, CDR1 is MNHEY and CDR2 is SMNVEV (reference sequence). The CDR3 sequence: CASTRGGSPLHF. The CDR3 DNA reads TGTGCCAGCACCCGAGGGGGTTCACCCCTCCACTTT.

The V call is TRBV14, the J call TRBJ2-7; 7 positions agree with TRBD1. This CDR3 is built from 13 residues. Germline V gene data show CDR1 as SGHDN and CDR2 as FVKESK. V shed 4 bases, J shed 5 bases, and the junction held 5 bases outside the gene matches. The CDR3 sequence: CASSPDRIHEQYF. The CDR3 region has the DNA TGTGCCAGCAGCCCGGACAGGATCCACGAGCAGTACTTC.

The V gene is TRBV11-3, the J gene TRBJ2-1; no definite D call. The CDR3 is 13 amino acids. V lost 3 bases, J lost 6 bases, and 9 bases lay in between. Looked up from germline, CDR1 is SGHNT and CDR2 is YENEEA. The CDR3 spells CASSFTRRNEQFF. For the CDR3, the DNA is TGTGCCAGCAGCTTTACGAGGCGCAATGAGCAGTTCTTC.

The genes are TRBV3-1 (or the pseudogene TRBV3-2) and TRBJ2-4, with D tentatively TRBD1 (5 bases). CDR3 size: 14 residues. Germline CDR1 and CDR2: LGHDT and YNNKEL (reference sequence). Trimming took off 11 bases at V and 0 bases at J, with 14 bases between the two ends. The CDR3 loop reads CASRQGGAKNIQYF. CDR3 nucleotide sequence: TGTGCCTCCCGGCAGGGCGGAGCCAAAAACATTCAGTACTTC.

The genes are TRBV18 and TRBJ1-6, with TRBD1 as a possible D gene (5 bases). Germline CDR1 KGHSH, CDR2 LQKENI. The CDR3 has 15 residues. Trimming shortened V by 4 bases and J by 6 bases, and 13 bases separated the two germline ends. For the CDR3, the DNA is TGTGCCAGCTCACGGGGGGATGGCGGTAATTCACCCCTCCACTTT. Encoded protein: CASSRGDGGNSPLHF.

The V gene is TRBV6-5, the J gene TRBJ1-1; D is unclear. The V and J ends lost 6 bases and 11 bases respectively, with 16 bases between them. Per germline, CDR1 MNHEY and CDR2 SVGAGI. The CDR3 is made up of 12 amino acids. This CDR3 is CASSSPPGGAFF. DNA for the CDR3: TGTGCCAGCAGCTCACCCCCGGGAGGGGCTTTCTTT.

V is TRBV3-1 (or the pseudogene TRBV3-2) and J is TRBJ2-1; 7 bases map to TRBD2. The length of the CDR3 is 17 residues. Germline CDR1 is LGHDT and CDR2 is YNNKEL (reference sequence). The V segment lost 4 bases and the J segment 9 bases; nucleotides outside the gene matches: 18. CDR3 protein: CASSLSRDYEDEGEQFF. The CDR3 coding sequence is TGTGCCAGCAGCCTTTCCCGGGACTACGAGGACGAGGGTGAGCAGTTCTTC.

The V gene is TRBV28, the J gene TRBJ2-1; 10 nucleotides match TRBD1. After removal of 5 bases from V and 3 bases from J, the junction contained 10 bases not matched to a gene. CDR3 length: 17 residues. Germline loops: CDR1 MDHEN, CDR2 SYDVKM. This CDR3 reads CASSPETGGLLYNEQFF. In nucleotides, the CDR3 is TGTGCCAGCAGTCCGGAGACAGGGGGCCTCCTCTACAATGAGCAGTTCTTC.

This clone showed up just a few times. The J gene is TRBJ2-3, the V gene TRBV10-3, with a tentative D call TRBD1 (5 bases). The V end was cut by 3 bases, the J end by 7 bases, with 8 bases between. The CDR3 has 12 amino acids. Germline V gives CDR1 ENHRY, CDR2 SYGVKD. The CDR3 DNA reads as TGTGCCATCAGTGAAGGGGCAAATACGCAGTATTTT. Translating it yields CAISEGANTQYF.

In the case of this clone: A read error may account for a junction end that differs from germline. The chain uses TRBV19 and TRBJ1-1; unclear D gene. The CDR3 runs 13 residues. Germline CDR1 is LNHDA and CDR2 is SQIVND (reference sequence). CDR3 coding DNA: TGCGCCTCCACGGGCAAACCGGGAACTGAAGCTTTCTTT. Protein product: CASTGKPGTEAFF. Full variable domain (outside the CDR3, taken from reference TRBV19 and TRBJ1-1): DGGITQSPKYLFRKEGQNVTLSCEQNLNHDAMYWYRQDPGQGLRLIYYSQIVNDFQKGDIAEGYSVSREKKESFPLTVTSAQKNPTAFYLCASTGKPGTEAFFGQGTRLTVV.

This clone appeared once. The gene calls are TRBV3-1 (or the pseudogene TRBV3-2) and TRBJ2-5, with TRBD1 identical over 12 bases. CDR3 size: 15 residues. In germline, CDR1 is LGHDT, CDR2 YNNKEL (reference sequence). Trimming cost V 4 bases and J 9 bases; bases outside gene matches: 9. The CDR3 DNA follows: TGTGCCAGCAGCCGCAGTACCGGGACAGGGGGCCCCCAGTACTTC. Protein product: CASSRSTGTGGPQYF.

V and J are TRBV28 and TRBJ1-1; D not certain. There are 11 residues in the CDR3. CDR1 and CDR2 from the germline V gene are MDHEN and SYDVKM. The V end lost 8 bases, the J end lost 9 bases, and 13 bases lay between the germline ends. The CDR3 sequence: CASGLKTQAFF. The DNA for the CDR3 is TGTGCCAGCGGCCTTAAGACTCAAGCTTTCTTT. Full variable domain (remainder filled in from reference TRBV28 and TRBJ1-1): DVKVTQSSRYLVKRTGEKVFLECVQDMDHENMFWYRQDPGLGLRLIYFSYDVKMKEKGDIPEGYSVSREKKERFSLILESASTNQTSMYLCASGLKTQAFFGQGTRLTVV.

V usage is TRBV7-9 and J usage is TRBJ2-1; D might be TRBD2 (6 bases). The germline V gene has CDR1 SEHNR and CDR2 FQNEAQ (reference sequence). The ends were cut back, 0 bases at V and 4 bases at J, with 16 bases in the middle. This CDR3 spans 17 amino acids. The CDR3 here is CASSLAPGLAPYNEQFF. The CDR3 DNA reads TGTGCCAGCAGCTTAGCACCGGGACTTGCCCCATACAATGAGCAGTTCTTC.